The rows below give T cell receptor beta chains drawn from one sample of a study of cytomegalovirus exposure and HLA in healthy donors. Assay used: immunoSEQ multiplex PCR; TCRdb lists only in-frame clones, some missing. The sample consists of 150,000 to 200,000 clones, 81% of them appearing once. The sample taken for sequencing was PBMCs. The receptor source for this set is a woman aged 50 to 60 in good health and CMV-seronegative. Both conserved end residues are part of each CDR3. The order of the fields is CDR3 protein, CDR3 DNA, D gene, V gene, J gene, clone size. The D gene is left open where the match is weak. Clone size appears in some rows only: once, few, many, or a class for an expanded clone.

CASSRSLSTSGETQYF,TGTGCCAGCAGCCGCTCACTATCTACTAGCGGAGAGACCCAGTACTTC,TRBD2,TRBV14,TRBJ2-5,.
CASSRTGAEQPQHF,TGTGCCAGCAGCCGGACAGGGGCGGAACAGCCCCAGCATTTT,TRBD1,TRBV7-2,TRBJ1-5,.
CATSRDWGDNSPLHF,TGTGCCACCAGCAGAGATTGGGGGGATAATTCACCCCTCCACTTT,.,TRBV15,TRBJ1-6,.
CASSPRGDLYNEQFF,TGTGCCAGCTCACCCAGGGGCGATCTTTACAATGAGCAGTTCTTC,.,TRBV18,TRBJ2-1,.
CASSYSDRVHEQFF,TGTGCCAGCAGTTACTCAGACAGGGTTCATGAGCAGTTCTTC,TRBD1,TRBV6-5,TRBJ2-1,once
CASSQLAGGQFQETQYF,TGTGCCAGCAGCCAACTAGCGGGGGGGCAGTTTCAAGAGACCCAGTACTTC,TRBD2,TRBV11-2,TRBJ2-5,.
CASSTRGQGKNTEAFF,TGTGCCAGCAGCACTCGGGGACAGGGGAAGAACACTGAAGCTTTCTTT,TRBD1,TRBV7-9,TRBJ1-1,.
CASSQDGQGANTIYF,TGCGCCAGCAGCCAGGACGGACAGGGCGCAAACACCATATATTTT,TRBD1,TRBV4-1,TRBJ1-3,.
CASSLAGSHAYEQYF,TGTGCCAGCAGCTTGGCCGGTTCCCACGCTTACGAGCAGTACTTC,.,TRBV5-5,TRBJ2-7,.
CASSQEWTVFYEQYF,TGCGCCAGCAGCCAAGAGTGGACAGTTTTCTACGAGCAGTACTTC,.,TRBV4-3,TRBJ2-7,few
CASSFFRTEAFF,TGTGCCAGCAGCTTTTTCCGGACTGAAGCTTTCTTT,.,TRBV5-4,TRBJ1-1,.
CAISEGGVQETQYF,TGTGCCATCAGTGAAGGAGGGGTCCAAGAGACCCAGTACTTC,.,TRBV10-3,TRBJ2-5,.
CASRDSENTEAFF,TGTGCCAGTAGGGACAGTGAGAACACTGAAGCTTTCTTT,.,TRBV19,TRBJ1-1,.
CASSLFRVQINEQFF,TGTGCCAGCAGCTTGTTCAGGGTTCAGATAAATGAGCAGTTCTTC,.,TRBV7-2,TRBJ2-1,.
CASRPPTTGGQGYGYTF,TGTGCCAGTAGGCCGCCAACTACAGGGGGCCAGGGCTATGGCTACACCTTC,TRBD1,TRBV19,TRBJ1-2,.
CASSLAGGDQPQHF,TGTGCCAGCAGCTTAGCAGGGGGCGATCAGCCCCAGCATTTT,TRBD1,TRBV7-2,TRBJ1-5,.
CASSPFGLAGATDTQYF,TGTGCCAGCAGCCCTTTCGGACTAGCGGGGGCCACAGATACGCAGTATTTT,TRBD2,TRBV7-2,TRBJ2-3,few
CASSVGGPSYEQYF,TGTGCCAGTAGTGTCGGGGGACCCTCCTACGAGCAGTACTTC,.,TRBV19,TRBJ2-7,.
CASSQGDRGNSPLHF,TGCGCCAGCAGCCAAGGGGACAGGGGGAATTCACCCCTCCACTTT,TRBD1,TRBV4-1,TRBJ1-6,.
CAWSLGTVDTQYF,TGTGCCTGGAGTTTAGGGACAGTAGATACGCAGTATTTT,TRBD1,TRBV30,TRBJ2-3,.
CASSDPTGGNYGYTF,TGTGCCAGCAGTGACCCGACAGGGGGTAACTATGGCTACACCTTC,TRBD1,TRBV25-1,TRBJ1-2,.
CASSAGGEGNEQFF,TGTGCCAGCAGCGCCGGCGGGGAGGGGAATGAGCAGTTCTTC,TRBD2,TRBV11-3,TRBJ2-1,.
CASSPGPRGNTEAFF,TGCGCCAGCAGCCCCGGTCCCCGCGGGAACACTGAAGCTTTCTTT,.,TRBV10-1,TRBJ1-1,medium-sized
CASSRTGGAGETQYF,TGTGCCAGCAGCCGAACTGGGGGGGCAGGGGAGACCCAGTACTTC,.,TRBV7-3,TRBJ2-5,once
CASSLTRGYSYEQYF,TGTGCCAGCAGCTTGACCCGGGGGTACTCCTACGAGCAGTACTTC,.,TRBV5-4,TRBJ2-7,.
CANGTRPVHEQFF,TGTGCCAACGGGACTAGGCCAGTGCATGAGCAGTTCTTC,TRBD2,TRBV11-3,TRBJ2-1,.
CASRPTGVREKLFF,TGTGCCAGTAGGCCAACAGGGGTCCGGGAAAAACTGTTTTTT,TRBD1,TRBV19,TRBJ1-4,.
CAWSETSGYEQYF,TGTGCCTGGAGTGAAACTAGCGGCTACGAGCAGTACTTC,TRBD2,TRBV30,TRBJ2-7,.
CASSNRTGGSVNEQFF,TGTGCCAGCAGCAACAGGACAGGGGGCTCCGTGAATGAGCAGTTCTTC,TRBD1,TRBV7-9,TRBJ2-1,few
CASSPSQDGGNTGELFF,TGTGCCAGCTCACCTTCCCAGGATGGAGGGAACACCGGGGAGCTGTTTTTT,.,TRBV18,TRBJ2-2,.
CASSPSDSPGETQYF,TGCGCCAGCAGCCCGTCGGACAGCCCGGGAGAGACCCAGTACTTC,.,TRBV4-1,TRBJ2-5,.
CASSPGTANSPLHF,TGTGCCAGCAGCCCGGGGACAGCCAATTCACCCCTCCACTTT,TRBD1,TRBV7-3,TRBJ1-6,.
CASSKAGHRGPFSCLRANYGYTF,TGTGCCAGCAGCAAAGCGGGGCACAGGGGGCCATTCTCCTGCCTTAGAGCTAACTATGGCTACACCTTC,.,TRBV21-1,TRBJ1-2,.
CASSRWPLKETQYF,TGTGCCAGCAGTAGATGGCCGTTAAAAGAGACCCAGTACTTC,.,TRBV27,TRBJ2-5,.
CASSFGLAGGLGTGELFF,TGTGCCAGCAGCTTTGGACTAGCGGGGGGGCTGGGCACCGGGGAGCTGTTTTTT,TRBD2,TRBV5-4,TRBJ2-2,once
CASSAPPGQGGDTDTQYF,TGCGCCAGCAGCGCGCCCCCAGGCCAGGGCGGAGACACAGATACGCAGTATTTT,.,TRBV5-1,TRBJ2-3,.
CASRLSGTGNTEAFF,TGCGCCAGCAGGTTGTCCGGGACTGGGAACACTGAAGCTTTCTTT,.,TRBV5-1,TRBJ1-1,.
CASRPGQLTGELFF,TGTGCCAGCAGACCCGGACAGCTCACCGGGGAGCTGTTTTTT,.,TRBV28,TRBJ2-2,.
CASSERVWRGNTEAFF,TGTGCCAGTAGTGAAAGGGTTTGGCGGGGGAACACTGAAGCTTTCTTT,.,TRBV2,TRBJ1-1,.
CASSIAGGYEQYF,TGTGCCAGCAGCATTGCGGGCGGATACGAGCAGTACTTC,.,TRBV7-2,TRBJ2-7,.
CASSIGTANTEAFF,TGTGCCAGTAGTATTGGGACAGCGAACACTGAAGCTTTCTTT,TRBD1,TRBV19,TRBJ1-1,.
CSSGATDTQYF,TGCTCCTCCGGAGCCACAGATACGCAGTATTTT,.,TRBV6-1,TRBJ2-3,.
CASSDWSSYEQYF,TGTGCCAGCAGTGATTGGAGCTCCTACGAGCAGTACTTC,.,TRBV2,TRBJ2-7,.
CASSVDSGREQFF,TGTGCCAGCAGCGTAGACTCGGGTAGGGAGCAGTTCTTC,.,TRBV9,TRBJ2-1,.
CASSSPAPAGGRDTQYF,TGTGCCAGCAGTTCCCCCGCTCCAGCGGGGGGGAGAGATACGCAGTATTTT,TRBD2,TRBV28,TRBJ2-3,.
CASSSGTGSLTGNTIYF,TGTGCCAGCAGCTCTGGGACAGGGTCTTTGACTGGAAACACCATATATTTT,TRBD1,TRBV9,TRBJ1-3,.
CASREGAILAAYTGELFF,TGTGCCAGCAGGGAGGGCGCAATTCTAGCAGCCTACACCGGGGAGCTGTTTTTT,.,TRBV7-2,TRBJ2-2,once
CARRPQSGGGYTF,TGTGCCAGGCGACCCCAGTCCGGGGGAGGCTACACCTTC,.,TRBV7-2,TRBJ1-2,.
CASRPGTGGSGELFF,TGTGCCAGCAGACCCGGGACAGGGGGATCCGGGGAGCTGTTTTTT,TRBD1,TRBV6-6,TRBJ2-2,.
CASSDRESSYEQYF,TGTGCCAGCAGCGACAGGGAGAGCTCCTACGAGCAGTACTTC,TRBD1,TRBV28,TRBJ2-7,.